This T cell receptor beta chain was recovered during a study of regulatory T cells in long-lasting Graves disease. Study conclusions and caveats: Favored usage of TRBV28, TRBJ1-2 and TRBJ2-5 was recorded in persistent disease.

The CDR3 is 14 residues long. With V trimmed by 4 bases and J by 6 bases, 8 bases remained unmatched. Germline V gives CDR1 DFQATT, CDR2 SNEGSKA (reference sequence). Time point denoted: newly diagnosed GD, antithyroid drugs for less than 3 months. Scientists built the TCR library using RNA that was extracted from PBMCs. Graves' disease diagnosis was established per American Thyroid Association guidelines. CDR3 regions were amplified by Arm-PCR using iRepertoire HTBI primers to build TCR beta libraries. TCRdb independently ran MiXCR on the multiplex PCR reads; one entry per CDR3 protein. The sample carries hundreds of thousands of distinct CDR3 sequences, approximately 15% recorded once. To note about this clonotype: Its antigen is currently unknown.

These records were also assigned to another study, of T cells in Graves' hyperthyroidism and ophthalmopathy. From that second work: Blood samples included most of the expanded thyroid clonotypes exceeding 0.001. Stable hyperthyroidism was told apart from ophthalmopathy by a model built on 13 V-J features.

The material sequenced was peripheral blood mononuclear cells (PBMCs), taken at new diagnosis, from a patient treated with antithyroid drugs. This TCR came from a woman aged 40 to 50 with Graves disease. J is TRBJ2-7 and V is TRBV20-1; 11 nucleotides line up with TRBD2. The CDR3 DNA reads as TGCAGTGCTACGATAGCGGGAGGGCAGGGCGAGCAGTACTTC. Translated, it gives CSATIAGGQGEQYF.